These T cell receptor beta chains were read from a single sample in a study of tumor-infiltrating lymphocytes in primary liver carcinoma. TCRdb independently ran MiXCR on the multiplex PCR reads; one entry per CDR3 protein. The sample yields about 74,000 distinct CDR3 sequences, over 60% seen once. Sequencing was done on a sample of liver tumor tissue from sampling region 4. These receptors were taken from a middle-aged man with primary liver carcinoma and hepatitis B virus infection. CDR3s include the opening cysteine and the closing phenylalanine or tryptophan. D genes are given only for firm matches. Clone size is given for some rows only: seen once, a few or many times, or a class if the clone is expanded.

D	V	J	size	CDR3	DNA
TRBD2	TRBV11-2	TRBJ2-3	-	CASSLTTNGRTGRDMQYF	TGTGCCAGCAGCTTAACTACTAACGGGAGGACGGGGCGAGATATGCAGTATTTT
-	TRBV5-1	TRBJ2-6	-	CANSLTTVSGANVLTF	TGCGCCAACAGCCTGACGACAGTTTCTGGGGCCAATGTCCTGACTTTC
-	TRBV20-1	TRBJ2-1	once	CNARDGLVSNEQFF	TGCAATGCTAGAGATGGTCTGGTGTCGAATGAGCAGTTCTTC
TRBD2	TRBV6-5	TRBJ2-1	-	CASTPALADNEQFF	TGTGCCAGCACCCCGGCACTAGCGGACAACGAGCAGTTCTTC
TRBD1	TRBV6-6	TRBJ2-3	-	CASRRGRDQPQYF	TGTGCCAGCAGGAGGGGGCGCGATCAGCCTCAGTATTTT
-	TRBV12-3/TRBV12-4	TRBJ1-1	-	CASSPTGSDTEAFF	TGTGCCAGCAGTCCCACCGGGAGCGACACTGAAGCTTTCTTT
-	TRBV29-1	TRBJ1-1	many	CSVGEKAEAFF	TGCAGCGTCGGGGAGAAGGCTGAAGCTTTCTTT
-	TRBV11-2	TRBJ2-7	-	CARSSTGGRRYEQYF	TGTGCCAGAAGCTCTACTGGGGGCCGGAGATACGAGCAGTACTTC
TRBD2	TRBV2	TRBJ2-6	-	CASRGAGANVLTF	TGTGCCAGCCGGGGGGCTGGGGCCAACGTCCTGACTTTC
-	TRBV10-3	TRBJ2-1	many	CAIRLEVRNEQFF	TGTGCCATAAGACTAGAAGTGAGAAATGAGCAGTTCTTC
-	TRBV5-1	TRBJ2-5	-	CASILELGGRETQYF	TGCGCCAGCATCTTGGAATTAGGAGGAAGAGAGACCCAGTACTTC
TRBD1	TRBV6-6	TRBJ2-7	many	CASKMTGQSYEQYF	TGTGCCAGCAAAATGACGGGACAGAGCTACGAGCAGTACTTC
-	TRBV11-2	TRBJ2-1	-	CTTGQEQLSYNEQFF	TGTACCACCGGGCAAGAACAGCTATCCTACAATGAGCAGTTCTTC
-	TRBV4-2	TRBJ2-6	-	CACSPGVPHSGANVLTF	TGTGCCTGCAGTCCAGGGGTGCCTCACTCTGGGGCCAACGTCCTGACTTTC
-	TRBV10-2	TRBJ2-3	once	CATSPGLPLADMLYF	TGTGCCACTTCACCTGGACTTCCGTTGGCAGATATGCTGTATTTT
-	TRBV5-1	TRBJ2-7	many	CASSLVGDAYEQYF	TGCGCCAGCAGCTTGGTCGGGGACGCCTACGAGCAGTACTTC
-	TRBV5-4	TRBJ2-2	many	CASSHGKGPNTGELFF	TGTGCCAGCAGCCACGGAAAGGGACCGAACACCGGGGAGCTGTTTTTT
-	TRBV6-2/TRBV6-3	TRBJ2-7	-	CVSSYNPYEQYF	TGTGTCAGCAGCTACAATCCGTACGAACAGTACTTC
-	TRBV11-2	TRBJ2-3	once	CASSLVGRDTQYF	TGTGCCAGCAGCTTAGTCGGGCGGGACACGCAGTATTTT
TRBD2	TRBV7-9	TRBJ2-1	many	CASSMESGSGDEQFF	TGTGCCAGCAGCATGGAGAGCGGGAGTGGGGATGAGCAGTTCTTC
-	TRBV11-3	TRBJ2-5	once	CANCRGTVETQCF	TGTGCCAACTGCAGAGGGACCGTCGAGACCCAGTGCTTC
-	TRBV11-2	TRBJ2-7	-	CARSLGRSPYEQYF	TGTGCCAGGAGCTTAGGCAGGAGCCCTTACGAGCAGTACTTC
-	TRBV28	TRBJ2-3	-	CASSPGRARDTQYF	TGTGCCAGCAGTCCGGGCAGGGCACGAGATACGCAGTATTTT
TRBD1	TRBV2	TRBJ2-7	-	CASREDRATNEQYF	TGTGCCAGCAGGGAGGACAGGGCAACCAACGAGCAGTACTTC
-	TRBV5-4	TRBJ1-6	-	CASSLEHTNSPLHF	TGTGCCAGCAGCTTGGAACACACTAATTCACCCCTTCACTTT
-	TRBV28	TRBJ2-1	-	CASGTRDSLYNEQFF	TGTGCCAGCGGTACCCGGGACTCGCTCTACAATGAGCAGTTCTTC
TRBD1	TRBV30	TRBJ1-5	-	CAWGADRGGNQPQHF	TGTGCCTGGGGTGCTGACAGGGGAGGCAATCAGCCCCAGCATTTT
-	TRBV5-1	TRBJ2-3	-	CACSLAGGSTDTQYF	TGCGCCTGCAGCTTGGCTGGCGGGAGCACAGATACGCAGTATTTT
-	TRBV5-6	TRBJ2-4	-	CASTLGHSINIHYF	TGTGCCAGCACCTTGGGGCACAGCATAAACATTCATTACTTC
-	TRBV11-2	TRBJ2-1	-	CASSLTDEAYEQFF	TGTGCCAGCAGCTTAACGGACGAAGCCTACGAGCAGTTCTTC
-	TRBV11-2	TRBJ1-4	-	CANSFQGGNEKLYF	TGTGCCAACAGCTTCCAGGGAGGGAATGAAAAACTGTATTTT
-	TRBV12-3/TRBV12-4	TRBJ2-7	-	CAKSWGKYEQYF	TGTGCCAAAAGCTGGGGGAAGTACGAGCAGTACTTC
TRBD1	TRBV29-1	TRBJ1-2	-	CSVEVWTQGPSNYGYTF	TGTAGCGTTGAAGTATGGACACAGGGGCCCTCTAACTATGGCTACACCTTC
-	TRBV12-3/TRBV12-4	TRBJ2-2	many	CASTPGGVNTGELFF	TGTGCCAGCACCCCCGGCGGGGTGAACACCGGGGAGCTGTTTTTT
TRBD2	TRBV19	TRBJ2-1	few	CASQLAGVVNNEQFF	TGTGCCAGTCAACTAGCGGGAGTGGTGAACAATGAGCAGTTCTTC
-	TRBV6-6	TRBJ2-1	once	CARTNLQSYNEQFF	TGTGCCAGGACAAACCTGCAATCCTACAATGAGCAGTTCTTC